This TCR beta chain emerged from a study of blood T cell repertoires in COVID-19. For the study at large: Italy, Spain and the United States were the sources of the convalescent and acute COVID-19 samples. Sources were T cells, B-cell-depleted T cells, or PBMCs; the material itself was cDNA or gDNA.

This clone appeared once. Germline CDR1 is SGHRS and CDR2 is YFSETQ. With 3 bases clipped from V and 1 base from J, the junction kept 7 bases outside the gene matches. This CDR3 is 16 amino acids long. Study processing details: Reference gene primers were amplified, and this amplification served to estimate nucleated cell counts. Assay: immunoSEQ multiplex PCR; the TCRdb copy retains only in-frame clones and omits some. V, J and clone size are taken as reported in that table, and D and trimming were inferred from the DNA itself. The table lists 100,000 to 150,000 clones, approximately 74% of them singletons.

Material for sequencing was peripheral blood. This sequence was found in a man between 60 and 75 years old with acute or convalescent COVID-19. The rearrangement links TRBV5-1 to TRBJ2-7; TRBD2 aligns across 10 bases. CDR3 protein: CASSSQPSGSSYEQYF. CDR3 DNA: TGCGCCAGCAGCTCGCAGCCTAGCGGGAGTTCCTACGAGCAGTACTTC.